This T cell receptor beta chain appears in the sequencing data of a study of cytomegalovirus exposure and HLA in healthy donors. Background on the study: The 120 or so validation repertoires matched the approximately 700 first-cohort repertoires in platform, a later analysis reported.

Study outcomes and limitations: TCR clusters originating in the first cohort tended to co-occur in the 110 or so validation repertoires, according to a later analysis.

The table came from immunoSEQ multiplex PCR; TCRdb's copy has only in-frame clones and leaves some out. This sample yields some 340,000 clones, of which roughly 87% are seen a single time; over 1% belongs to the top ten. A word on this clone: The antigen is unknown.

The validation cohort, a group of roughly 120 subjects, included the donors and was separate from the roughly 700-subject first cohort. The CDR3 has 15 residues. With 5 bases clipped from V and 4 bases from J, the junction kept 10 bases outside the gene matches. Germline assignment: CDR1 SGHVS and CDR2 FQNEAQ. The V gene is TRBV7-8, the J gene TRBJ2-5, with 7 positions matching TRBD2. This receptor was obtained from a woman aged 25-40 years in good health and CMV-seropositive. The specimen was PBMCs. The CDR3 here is CASSESGARGETQYF. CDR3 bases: TGTGCCAGCAGCGAAAGCGGGGCAAGGGGAGAGACCCAGTACTTC. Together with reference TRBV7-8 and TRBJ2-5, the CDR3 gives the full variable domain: GAGVSQSPRYKVAKRGQDVALRCDPISGHVSLFWYQQALGQGPEFLTYFQNEAQLDKSGLPSDRFFAERPEGSVSTLKIQRTQQEDSAVYLCASSESGARGETQYFGPGTRLLVL.